These 27 T cell receptor beta chains were all obtained from the same sample, sequenced in a study of cytotoxic CD8 clonotypes in ibrutinib-treated CLL. Profiling relied on immunoSEQ multiplex PCR, and the TCRdb table lists in-frame clones only, not all of them. The data hold fewer than 85,000 clones, with about 76% observed a single time. Here the sequenced sample was PBMCs, taken after 12 months of ibrutinib treatment. These receptors were taken from a human donor with chronic lymphocytic leukemia.

The rearrangement joins TRBV7-2 to TRBJ1-1; possibly TRBD1 for D (5 bases). This CDR3 comprises 14 residues. V was pared by 1 base and J by 4 bases, with 10 bases between. Per the germline V gene, CDR1 is SGHTA and CDR2 is FQGNSA. CDR3 sequence reads: CASSLDPGRTEAFF. CDR3 bases: TGTGCCAGCAGCTTAGACCCGGGGCGCACTGAAGCTTTCTTT.

The CDR3 sequence is CASSSGQYEQYF. The CDR3 nucleotides are TGTGCCAGCAGCTCGGGACAGTACGAGCAGTACTTC. The rearrangement links TRBV7-9 to TRBJ2-7; 7 bases match TRBD1. The CDR3 length is 12 residues. The V and J ends lost 4 bases and 4 bases, in that order; junction bases with no gene match: 1. Germline V gene sequence: CDR1 SEHNR, CDR2 FQNEAQ (reference sequence). The whole variable domain, remainder taken from reference TRBV7-9 and TRBJ2-7, is DTGVSQNPRHKITKRGQNVTFRCDPISEHNRLYWYRQTLGQGPEFLTYFQNEAQLEKSRLLSDRFSAERPKGSFSTLEIQRTEQGDSAMYLCASSSGQYEQYFGPGTRLTVT.

This clone was recorded once. The genes are TRBV11-2 and TRBJ2-3; D is perhaps TRBD1 (5 bases). This CDR3 region has 13 residues. From germline, CDR1 is SGHAT and CDR2 FQNNGV. Trimming pared 1 base from V and 6 bases from J, leaving 8 bases between. DNA for the CDR3: TGTGCCAGCAGCTTAGGGCAGGGTGATACGCAGTATTTT. It yields the protein CASSLGQGDTQYF.

The chain uses TRBV11-3 and TRBJ1-1, with D perhaps TRBD1 (5 bases). The germline V gene has CDR1 SGHNT and CDR2 YENEEA. This CDR3 region has 14 residues. Trimming left V 5 bases short and J 1 base short, with 11 bases between. DNA of the CDR3: TGTGCCAGCAGCCCGGGGGGGAGGAACACTGAAGCTTTCTTT. Encoded protein: CASSPGGRNTEAFF.

This chain uses TRBV4-3 with TRBJ2-1; D possibly uses TRBD1 or TRBD2 (5 bases each). The V gene lost 2 bases and the J gene lost 6 bases, with 11 bases spanning the gap. Germline CDR1 LGHNA, CDR2 YSLEER. This CDR3 has 14 residues. The DNA for the CDR3 is TGCGCCAGCAGCCAACGGGACCCCCCCAATGAGCAGTTCTTC. Translated: CASSQRDPPNEQFF.

The rearrangement uses TRBV30 and TRBJ2-3; TRBD2 is a possible D gene (5 bases). This CDR3 contains 10 residues. CDR1 GTSNPN and CDR2 SVGIG come from the germline V gene (reference sequence). The V gene lost 5 bases and the J gene lost 5 bases, with 5 bases spanning the gap. CDR3 loop: CAWGGDTQYF. CDR3 in DNA: TGTGCCTGGGGAGGAGATACGCAGTATTTT.

The rearrangement links TRBV7-8 to TRBJ1-3; a weak D match, TRBD1 (5 bases). V lost 5 bases, J lost 0 bases, and 11 bases lay in between. The CDR3 is 15 amino acids. Germline V CDR1 and CDR2: SGHVS, FQNEAQ. The CDR3 region has the DNA TGTGCCAGCAGCCCACCCGGGGGCTCTGGAAACACCATATATTTT. It encodes CASSPPGGSGNTIYF.

J is TRBJ2-1 and V is TRBV11-1, with 14 bases that match TRBD2. J gave up 6 bases and V 6 bases, and 7 bases lay outside the gene matches. Germline lookup yields CDR1 SGHAT and CDR2 FQDESV (reference sequence). The CDR3 is 16 amino acids. The CDR3 region has the DNA TGTGCCAGCAGGAAAAGGGGGACTAGCGGGAGCAATGAGCAGTTCTTC. It yields the protein CASRKRGTSGSNEQFF.

The chain joins TRBV5-1 to TRBJ1-4; weak D call: TRBD1 (6 bases). The CDR3 covers 16 residues. Per germline, CDR1 SGHRS and CDR2 YFSETQ. Trimming took 3 bases from V and 4 from J, leaving 16 bases between them. CDR3 residues: CASSSQPQGNNEKLFF. In DNA form, the CDR3 reads TGCGCCAGCAGCTCCCAACCGCAGGGGAATAATGAAAAACTGTTTTTT.

The chain uses TRBV7-2 and TRBJ2-2, with 7 bases identical to TRBD2. The junction had 11 bases not matched to a gene; V was cut back by 4 bases and J by 6 bases. Looked up from germline, CDR1 is SGHTA and CDR2 is FQGNSA. The CDR3 extends over 16 amino acids. The CDR3 nucleotides are TGTGCCAGCAGCTCAAGGGCGCTAGCGGAGGCCGGGGAGCTGTTTTTT. This sequence encodes CASSSRALAEAGELFF.

The rearrangement uses TRBV5-1 and TRBJ2-2; 9 nucleotides align to TRBD1. Germline trimming cut 2 bases from V and 6 bases from J; bases unmatched to any gene: 5. Germline V gene sequence: CDR1 SGHRS, CDR2 YFSETQ. The CDR3 length is 15 residues. CDR3 amino acids: CASSFRTGEPGELFF. The DNA for the CDR3 is TGCGCCAGCAGCTTCAGGACAGGGGAGCCCGGGGAGCTGTTTTTT.

V and J are TRBV13 and TRBJ2-6; 12 nucleotides agree with TRBD1. The CDR3 extends over 19 amino acids. Trimming removed 5 bases from V and 0 bases from J; junction bases left unmatched: 8. CDR1 is PRHDT, CDR2 FYEKMQ, per germline (reference sequence). The CDR3 is CASSQGEGQGASGANVLTF. The CDR3 nucleotides are TGTGCCAGCAGCCAGGGGGAGGGACAGGGGGCCTCTGGGGCCAACGTCCTGACTTTC. Looking up the rest from reference TRBV13 and TRBJ2-6 gives the full variable domain: AAGVIQSPRHLIKEKRETATLKCYPIPRHDTVYWYQQGPGQDPQFLISFYEKMQSDKGSIPDRFSAQQFSDYHSELNMSSLELGDSALYFCASSQGEGQGASGANVLTFGAGSRLTVL.

This clone was counted a single time. The chain combines TRBV29-1 with TRBJ2-5, with a weak D call TRBD2 (5 bases). CDR1 and CDR2 (germline): SQVTM, ANQGSEA. The V and J ends lost 1 base and 4 bases respectively, with 10 bases between them. The length of the CDR3 is 13 residues. CDR3 region: CSVEVPGIETQYF. The CDR3 bases are TGCAGCGTTGAAGTCCCGGGGATAGAGACCCAGTACTTC.

This chain joins TRBV4-2 and TRBJ2-3; no clear D gene. Germline V lookup: CDR1 LGHNA, CDR2 YNFKEQ. Trimming removed 1 base from V and 11 bases from J, with 7 bases in between. CDR3 length: 11 amino acids. CDR3 region: CASSQGVVQYF. The CDR3, as DNA: TGTGCCAGCAGCCAAGGGGTGGTGCAGTATTTT.

This clone was found once. The chain joins TRBV30 to TRBJ1-4; a possible D gene is TRBD1 (6 bases). The V gene's germline CDR1 is GTSNPN and CDR2 SVGIG (reference sequence). CDR3 length equals 12 residues. V was cut by 1 base and J by 10 bases, with 10 bases left in between. CDR3 in DNA: TGTGCCTGGAGTGGTACCAGGGGAAAACTGTTTTTT. Protein: CAWSGTRGKLFF. Full variable domain (missing parts from reference TRBV30 and TRBJ1-4): SQTIHQWPATLVQPVGSPLSLECTVEGTSNPNLYWYRQAAGRGLQLLFYSVGIGQISSEVPQNLSASRPQDRQFILSSKKLLLSDSGFYLCAWSGTRGKLFFGSGTQLSVL.

The V gene is TRBV21-1, the J gene TRBJ2-6. TRBV21-1 is a recognized pseudogene. The CDR3 spans 15 residues. The CDR3 region has the DNA TGTGCCAGCAGCAAGGGTCCCTATGGGGCCAACGTCCTGACTTTC. Translation: CASSKGPYGANVLTF.

The chain uses TRBV30 and TRBJ1-1; tentatively, D is TRBD1 (5 bases). The germline V and J ends were trimmed by 1 base and 6 bases, with 15 bases remaining between them. Germline V lookup: CDR1 GTSNPN, CDR2 SVGIG (reference sequence). This CDR3 is 14 amino acids long. This chain's CDR3 is CAWSGFGGIAEAFF. CDR3 sequence (DNA): TGTGCCTGGAGTGGTTTCGGGGGAATCGCTGAAGCTTTCTTT.

This chain joins TRBV28 and TRBJ2-7, with D perhaps given as TRBD1 or TRBD2 (5 bases each). There are 16 residues in the CDR3. CDR1 is MDHEN and CDR2 is SYDVKM in the germline V gene. Trimming took 2 bases from V and 6 from J, leaving 20 bases between them. The CDR3 here is CASSLGSRGGAGEQYF. The DNA for the CDR3 is TGTGCCAGCAGTTTAGGGTCGAGGGGTGGGGCGGGCGAGCAGTACTTC.

The chain employs TRBV28 and TRBJ2-3; 10 bases align to TRBD1. This CDR3 is built from 16 residues. Losses at the gene ends were 4 bases for V and 4 bases for J; bases not matched to a gene: 8. CDR1 MDHEN and CDR2 SYDVKM come from the germline V gene. This CDR3 is CASSSQGQGRPDTQYF. CDR3 in DNA: TGTGCCAGCAGTTCCCAGGGACAGGGGCGCCCAGATACGCAGTATTTT.

This chain connects TRBV4-3 to TRBJ2-1; 9 positions agree with TRBD2. V lost 4 bases and J lost 8; bases outside the gene matches: 9. From germline, CDR1 is LGHNA and CDR2 YSLEER. The CDR3 loop spans 15 amino acids. CDR3 loop: CASSRNLAGMDEQFF. DNA of the CDR3: TGCGCCAGCAGCCGGAATCTAGCGGGGATGGATGAGCAGTTCTTC.

This clone has only a few counts. CDR3 in DNA: TGTGCCAGCACCCAGTCACCCCTCCACTTT. Amino acid sequence: CASTQSPLHF. The V call is TRBV28, the J call TRBJ1-6; D is unresolved. V lost 7 bases and J lost 10, with 5 bases in between. This CDR3 spans 10 amino acids. In germline, CDR1 is MDHEN, CDR2 SYDVKM. Full variable domain (outside the CDR3, taken from reference TRBV28 and TRBJ1-6): DVKVTQSSRYLVKRTGEKVFLECVQDMDHENMFWYRQDPGLGLRLIYFSYDVKMKEKGDIPEGYSVSREKKERFSLILESASTNQTSMYLCASTQSPLHFGNGTRLTVT.

The chain carries TRBV5-1 and TRBJ1-2, with a tentative D call TRBD1 (5 bases). The CDR3 is made up of 11 amino acids. V dropped 6 bases and J dropped 5 bases, with 8 bases sitting between them. Germline CDR1 is SGHRS and CDR2 is YFSETQ. The chain's CDR3 is CASTAGYGYTF. The CDR3 DNA follows: TGCGCCAGCACCGCAGGGTATGGCTACACCTTC.

The gene calls are TRBV7-2 and TRBJ1-2; D perhaps matches TRBD1 (5 bases). The CDR3 covers 12 residues. V gave up 3 bases and J gave up 7 bases, with 9 bases separating them. Germline V gene data show CDR1 as SGHTA and CDR2 as FQGNSA. The CDR3 spells CASSFPGGGYTF. The CDR3, as DNA: TGTGCCAGCAGCTTCCCCGGGGGTGGCTACACCTTC.

This chain uses TRBV10-3 with TRBJ2-7, with a weak D call TRBD1 (6 bases). The ends were cut back, 5 bases at V and 6 bases at J, with 14 bases in the middle. The germline V gene encodes CDR1 ENHRY and CDR2 SYGVKD. The CDR3 covers 13 residues. Here the CDR3 reads CAISPNRESEQYF. Written as DNA, the CDR3 is TGTGCCATCAGTCCCAACAGGGAGTCCGAGCAGTACTTC.

This chain joins TRBV30 and TRBJ1-2; D not certain. With 4 bases removed from V and 7 bases from J, the gap between germline ends came to 16 bases. The CDR3 has 13 amino acids. Germline V gives CDR1 GTSNPN, CDR2 SVGIG (reference sequence). The CDR3, as DNA: TGTGCCTGGACCCAGACCTCGTCCAGTGGCTACACCTTC. Encoded protein: CAWTQTSSSGYTF.

The V and J genes are TRBV5-4 and TRBJ1-2; TRBD1 might be the D (5 bases). CDR1 SGHNT and CDR2 YYREEE come from the germline V gene (reference sequence). This CDR3 has 15 residues. The ends were cut back, 4 bases at V and 3 bases at J, with 16 bases in the middle. Here the CDR3 reads CASSPGEGADYGYTF. In DNA form, the CDR3 reads TGTGCCAGCAGCCCCGGGGAAGGGGCAGACTATGGCTACACCTTC.

This clone has at least ten counts. The rearrangement links TRBV27 to TRBJ1-1, with D possibly being TRBD1 (5 bases). The length of the CDR3 is 12 residues. V lost 6 bases, J lost 8 bases, and 13 bases lay in between. CDR1 is MNHEY and CDR2 is SMNVEV in the germline V gene (reference sequence). The DNA of the CDR3 is TGTGCCAGCAGCCAAGGGAGGGGCGAAGCTTTCTTT. Residues: CASSQGRGEAFF.